Sequencing of this T cell receptor (beta chain) was carried out in a study of blood T cell repertoires in COVID-19. Study details: The United States, Italy and Spain supplied acute and convalescent COVID-19 samples. PBMCs, B-cell-depleted T cells, or T cells were the source of the cDNA or gDNA that made up the material.

Sequencing used immunoSEQ multiplex PCR; TCRdb keeps in-frame clones, though not all of them. Here the sample spans some 370,000 clones, around 89% being singletons. This CDR3 spans 13 amino acids. The germline V gene has CDR1 SGHRS and CDR2 YFSETQ. The V and J ends lost 4 bases and 5 bases respectively, with 12 bases between them. The material sequenced was peripheral blood. This clonotype was obtained from a man aged 35-49 years with acute or convalescent COVID-19. This chain links TRBV5-1 with TRBJ2-5; the D gene is possibly TRBD2 (6 bases). CDR3 sequence: CASSPGEVETQYF. In nucleotides, the CDR3 is TGCGCCAGCAGCCCCGGGGAGGTGGAGACCCAGTACTTC.